One sample yielded the 26 T cell receptor beta chains listed below, sequenced in a study of long-term antiretroviral therapy in people with HIV. Version v3.0 of the immunoSEQ assay ran at survey level. Produced via immunoSEQ multiplex PCR; TCRdb's table is partial and in-frame only. The table includes about 25,000 clones, 80% to 95% detected once. This sample comprised unsorted PBMCs, obtained 7.6 years after starting antiretroviral therapy. These receptors were collected from a woman in her thirties or forties with HIV.

The chain links TRBV7-2 to TRBJ1-5; 9 bases map to TRBD1. The CDR3 is made up of 15 amino acids. V shed 4 bases and J 6 bases; nucleotides not matched to a gene: 7. Germline loops: CDR1 SGHTA, CDR2 FQGNSA. This chain's CDR3 is CASSSNRGLGQPQHF. The CDR3 nucleotides are TGTGCCAGCAGCTCGAACAGGGGGCTCGGTCAGCCCCAGCATTTT.

The CDR3 reads CASSLGTGYAGNTIYF. CDR3 DNA: TGTGCCAGCAGCTTAGGGACAGGTTACGCTGGAAACACCATATATTTT. This sequence joins TRBV7-3 and TRBJ1-3, with TRBD1 matching 8 bases. Trimming removed 2 bases from V and 2 bases from J; junction bases left unmatched: 5. The length of the CDR3 is 16 residues. CDR1 is SGHTA, CDR2 FQGTGA, per germline.

The chain is built from TRBV30 and TRBJ1-2; 7 bases match TRBD1. The CDR3 is made up of 14 amino acids. Germline CDR1 and CDR2: GTSNPN and SVGIG (reference sequence). V lost 2 bases and J lost 8; bases outside the gene matches: 11. This CDR3 reads CAWSLDRPGWGYTF. The CDR3 coding sequence is TGTGCCTGGAGTTTGGACAGGCCGGGTTGGGGCTACACCTTC.

V usage is TRBV9 and J usage is TRBJ2-2; 9 bases match TRBD2. This CDR3 comprises 17 residues. V lost 2 bases to trimming and J lost 2 bases; unmatched junction nucleotides: 7. CDR1 is SGDLS, CDR2 YYNGEE, per germline. The CDR3 is CASSVIAGALNTGELFF. The CDR3 DNA is TGTGCCAGCAGCGTTATAGCGGGGGCCTTAAACACCGGGGAGCTGTTTTTT.

CDR3 nucleotides: TGTGCCAGCAGCTTACGTCTAGCGGGGACCCCCGGAGAGACCCAGTACTTC. This translates into CASSLRLAGTPGETQYF. The chain carries TRBV7-2 and TRBJ2-5; 9 bases map to TRBD2. Trimming at V came to 2 bases and at J to 4 bases, leaving 11 bases not matched to a gene. Germline CDR1 is SGHTA and CDR2 is FQGNSA. The CDR3 extends over 17 amino acids.

The chain has TRBV7-2 and TRBJ2-1; 10 bases fit TRBD2. Germline V lookup: CDR1 SGHTA, CDR2 FQGNSA. The CDR3 length is 15 residues. Trimming took 6 bases from V and 7 from J; bases not matched to a gene: 9. The CDR3 protein is CASSQISGGRNEQFF. For the CDR3, the DNA is TGTGCCAGCAGTCAAATTAGCGGGGGGCGTAATGAGCAGTTCTTC.

V gene TRBV6-6 combines with J gene TRBJ2-7; the match to TRBD2 covers 7 bases. CDR1 is MNHNY and CDR2 is SVGAGI in the germline V gene (reference sequence). There are 15 residues in the CDR3. V was clipped by 3 bases and J by 0 bases; unmatched bases: 5. The CDR3 nucleotides are TGTGCCAGCAGTTATACCCGGGACTACTCCTACGAGCAGTACTTC. This gives the protein CASSYTRDYSYEQYF.

The rearrangement uses TRBV7-9 and TRBJ2-3; the D is unclear. Per germline, CDR1 SEHNR and CDR2 FQNEAQ (reference sequence). The CDR3 has 16 residues. Trimming shortened V by 0 bases and J by 1 base, and 11 bases separated the two germline ends. Here the CDR3 DNA reads TGTGCCAGCAGCTTAGCCCCAGGTGGGGGCACAGATACGCAGTATTTT. Its translation is CASSLAPGGGTDTQYF.

This clone was counted a single time. V usage is TRBV2 and J usage is TRBJ1-2, with D tentatively TRBD1 (6 bases). With 7 bases removed from V and 0 bases from J, the gap between germline ends came to 15 bases. From germline, CDR1 is SNHLY and CDR2 FYNNEI. This CDR3 has 15 amino acids. The CDR3 DNA sequence: TGTGCCAGCAAGGCGCCGGGGGCGGCTAACTATGGCTACACCTTC. Translation gives CASKAPGAANYGYTF.

The J gene is TRBJ2-1, the V gene TRBV6-5; a weak D match, TRBD2 (5 bases). V was trimmed by 3 bases and J by 4 bases, leaving 13 bases between them. CDR1 is MNHEY and CDR2 is SVGAGI in the germline V gene. The CDR3 runs to 15 residues. The CDR3 sequence is CASSYEGFSYNEQFF. Written as DNA, the CDR3 is TGTGCCAGCAGTTATGAGGGTTTCAGTTACAATGAGCAGTTCTTC.

The V gene is TRBV19, the J gene TRBJ2-7; 9 nucleotides match TRBD1. Germline V gene data show CDR1 as LNHDA and CDR2 as SQIVND (reference sequence). With V trimmed by 4 bases and J by 7 bases, 8 bases remained unmatched. The length of the CDR3 is 14 residues. CDR3 in DNA: TGTGCCAGTAGTAGTAACAGGGGGCTTGGTGAGCAGTACTTC. Protein sequence: CASSSNRGLGEQYF.

V and J are TRBV18 and TRBJ2-7; 10 bases map to TRBD2. In germline, CDR1 is KGHSH, CDR2 LQKENI. CDR3 length: 17 amino acids. V was clipped by 2 bases and J by 3 bases; unmatched bases: 10. Here the CDR3 DNA reads TGTGCCAGCTCACCAGTCGGGACTAGCGCGAGTGGCTACGAGCAGTACTTC. It codes for CASSPVGTSASGYEQYF.

The chain links TRBV30 to TRBJ1-5; 8 nucleotides align to TRBD1. V shed 1 base, J shed 6 bases, and the junction held 2 bases outside the gene matches. The CDR3 runs to 13 residues. CDR1 GTSNPN and CDR2 SVGIG come from the germline V gene (reference sequence). The CDR3 protein is CAWSGTGSQPQHF. CDR3 nucleotide sequence: TGTGCCTGGAGTGGGACAGGGAGTCAGCCCCAGCATTTT.

This rearrangement joins TRBV7-2 to TRBJ2-3; D uncertain. The V gene lost 5 bases and the J gene lost 4 bases, with 16 bases spanning the gap. This CDR3 has 15 amino acids. Germline CDR1 and CDR2: SGHTA and FQGNSA. The CDR3 region has the DNA TGTGCCAGCAGCCCGCAACTACTTGGATCAGATACGCAGTATTTT. Amino acids: CASSPQLLGSDTQYF.

The chain links TRBV10-3 to TRBJ1-3; 10 bases align to TRBD1. The germline V gene encodes CDR1 ENHRY and CDR2 SYGVKD. The CDR3 totals 14 residues. After removal of 10 bases from V and 2 bases from J, the junction contained 5 bases not matched to a gene. This CDR3 is CASRQGAAGNTIYF. In DNA, the CDR3 is TGTGCCAGTCGACAGGGGGCGGCTGGAAACACCATATATTTT.

The chain links TRBV9 to TRBJ2-5; D perhaps matches TRBD1 (5 bases). Trimming left V 3 bases short and J 5 bases short, with 14 bases between. Germline V CDR1 and CDR2: SGDLS, YYNGEE. CDR3 length: 14 amino acids. The CDR3 DNA reads TGTGCCAGCAGCGGAGAGGTTGCAGGGGAGACCCAGTACTTC. Its translation is CASSGEVAGETQYF.

The V and J genes are TRBV5-1 and TRBJ2-3; tentative D call: TRBD1 (5 bases). Looked up from germline, CDR1 is SGHRS and CDR2 is YFSETQ. The length of the CDR3 is 13 residues. The V gene lost 6 bases and the J gene lost 2 bases, with 10 bases spanning the gap. The CDR3 sequence: CASTMDNTDTQYF. DNA of the CDR3: TGCGCCAGCACCATGGACAACACAGATACGCAGTATTTT.

This clone was detected only once. This rearrangement joins TRBV5-1 to TRBJ2-3; unclear D gene. Trimming removed 0 bases at V and 1 base at J, with 12 bases between. Per the germline V gene, CDR1 is SGHRS and CDR2 is YFSETQ. The length of the CDR3 is 16 residues. For the CDR3, the DNA is TGCGCCAGCAGCTTGGAAAGTACTCTTGGCACAGATACGCAGTATTTT. Protein product: CASSLESTLGTDTQYF.

The chain has TRBV6-5 and TRBJ1-1; D perhaps matches TRBD1 (6 bases). Germline CDR1 reads MNHEY; CDR2 reads SVGAGI. V shed 0 bases and J shed 4 bases, with 15 bases lying between them. This CDR3 spans 16 amino acids. CDR3 amino acids: CASSYSIGGGGTEAFF. The CDR3 region has the DNA TGTGCCAGCAGTTACTCGATAGGGGGGGGAGGCACTGAAGCTTTCTTT.

The V and J genes are TRBV10-3 and TRBJ1-3, with D perhaps matching TRBD1 (6 bases). V lost 11 bases and J 0 bases, leaving 17 bases between the germline ends. This CDR3 region has 15 residues. Germline CDR1 reads ENHRY; CDR2 reads SYGVKD. Written as DNA, the CDR3 is TGTGCCGTTCGGCCAGGGGTAGGCTCTGGAAACACCATATATTTT. Its translation: CAVRPGVGSGNTIYF.

This clone was counted a single time. The CDR3 DNA reads TGTGCCAGCAGCCCCCGGGGACAGTGTTTAGAGGCCGGGGAGCTGTTTTTT. The encoded protein is CASSPRGQCLEAGELFF. The rearrangement joins TRBV21-1 to TRBJ2-2; the tabulated D call, TRBD1, remains unverified against the DNA. TRBV21-1 is flagged as a pseudogene. There are 17 residues in the CDR3.

The count of this clone is one. The V gene is TRBV7-8, the J gene TRBJ1-1; D may be TRBD1 (5 bases). Between the trimmed V and J ends, which lost 0 bases and 4 bases, there was a span of 9 bases. The CDR3 covers 14 residues. CDR1 SGHVS and CDR2 FQNEAQ come from the germline V gene. CDR3 sequence: CASSLAQGSTEAFF. CDR3 in DNA: TGTGCCAGCAGCTTAGCGCAGGGTAGCACTGAAGCTTTCTTT. Supplemented by reference TRBV7-8 and TRBJ1-1, the full variable domain reads GAGVSQSPRYKVAKRGQDVALRCDPISGHVSLFWYQQALGQGPEFLTYFQNEAQLDKSGLPSDRFFAERPEGSVSTLKIQRTQQEDSAVYLCASSLAQGSTEAFFGQGTRLTVV.

The V gene is TRBV7-9, the J gene TRBJ1-1; TRBD1 might be the D (5 bases). Germline V gives CDR1 SEHNR, CDR2 FQNEAQ (reference sequence). V was pared by 5 bases and J by 1 base, with 14 bases between. The CDR3 is made up of 15 amino acids. This CDR3 is CASSPTLGENTEAFF. As DNA, the CDR3 is TGTGCCAGCAGCCCGACCCTGGGGGAGAACACTGAAGCTTTCTTT.

The chain is built from TRBV5-4 and TRBJ1-2; 7 positions agree with TRBD1. The germline V gene encodes CDR1 SGHNT and CDR2 YYREEE (reference sequence). V lost 2 bases and J lost 2; bases outside the gene matches: 3. This CDR3 has 14 amino acids. The CDR3 DNA reads TGTGCCAGCAGCTTAAAACAGGGGAACTATGGCTACACCTTC. This sequence encodes CASSLKQGNYGYTF.

Only a few counts were recorded for this clone. V gene TRBV5-4 combines with J gene TRBJ1-1; D is possibly TRBD1 (5 bases). The CDR3 is 14 residues long. The V and J ends lost 0 bases and 6 bases respectively, with 12 bases between them. Looked up from germline, CDR1 is SGHNT and CDR2 is YYREEE (reference sequence). CDR3 nucleotides: TGTGCCAGCAGCTTGGAATATCAGGGTGCTGAAGCTTTCTTT. Protein: CASSLEYQGAEAFF. The variable domain in full, with the rest retrieved from reference TRBV5-4 and TRBJ1-1, is ETGVTQSPTHLIKTRGQQVTLRCSSQSGHNTVSWYQQALGQGPQFIFQYYREEENGRGNFPPRFSGLQFPNYSSELNVNALELDDSALYLCASSLEYQGAEAFFGQGTRLTVV.

This chain connects TRBV5-6 to TRBJ2-5; D perhaps matches TRBD1 (6 bases). V dropped 1 base and J dropped 5 bases, with 21 bases sitting between them. CDR3 size: 17 residues. CDR1 is SGHDT and CDR2 is YYEEEE in the germline V gene. CDR3 region: CASSLRSRRGPWETQYF. Written as DNA, the CDR3 is TGTGCCAGCAGCTTGCGGTCTCGCAGGGGTCCCTGGGAGACCCAGTACTTC.